The rows below give T cell receptor beta chains drawn from one sample of a study of radiotherapy plus CTLA-4 blockade in lung cancer. Measured with immunoSEQ multiplex PCR; TCRdb has only the in-frame clones, and not every one. In the table there are about 45,000 clones, roughly 59% of which are singletons. Sequenced here: peripheral blood, sampled from a patient treated with radiotherapy plus ipilimumab. Source of these receptors: a human donor with non-small cell lung cancer who had a partial response to radiotherapy plus ipilimumab. CDR3s include the opening cysteine and the closing phenylalanine or tryptophan. Each record gives: clone size, V gene, D gene, J gene, CDR3 protein, CDR3 DNA. The D gene is left open where the match is weak. Clone size is shown for a subset of rows, as once, few, many or a class of expanded clone.

NA	TRBV2	NA	TRBJ1-1	CARDKRMNTEAFF	TGTGCCAGGGACAAACGCATGAACACTGAAGCTTTCTTT
NA	TRBV5-1	TRBD2	TRBJ2-5	CASSLWSGGETQYF	TGCGCCAGCAGCTTGTGGTCGGGGGGGGAGACCCAGTACTTC
NA	TRBV10-3	NA	TRBJ2-5	CAIRGPGETQYF	TGTGCCATCAGAGGTCCAGGGGAGACCCAGTACTTC
NA	TRBV6-1	TRBD2	TRBJ2-5	CASSEFGSGAGGYETQYF	TGTGCCAGCAGTGAATTCGGTAGTGGGGCGGGGGGGTATGAGACCCAGTACTTC
NA	TRBV7-8	TRBD1	TRBJ1-2	CASSETGYYGYTF	TGTGCCAGCAGCGAGACAGGGTACTATGGCTACACCTTC
NA	TRBV11-2	NA	TRBJ2-5	CASSLQGGYQETQYF	TGTGCCAGCAGCCTTCAAGGGGGATACCAAGAGACCCAGTACTTC
once	TRBV7-9	NA	TRBJ2-7	CASSPQQGSPIKQYF	TGTGCCAGCAGCCCACAACAGGGATCTCCTATAAAGCAGTACTTC
few	TRBV2	TRBD2	TRBJ2-1	CASSMTSGAYNEQFF	TGTGCCAGCAGTATGACTAGCGGGGCCTACAATGAGCAGTTCTTC
once	TRBV7-6	NA	TRBJ2-7	CASSFRGNPHEQYF	TGTGCCAGCAGCTTCAGGGGTAATCCCCACGAGCAGTACTTC
NA	TRBV19	NA	TRBJ1-2	CASSGHRGGYGYTF	TGTGCCAGTAGTGGACATCGCGGAGGGTATGGCTACACCTTC
NA	TRBV9	TRBD1	TRBJ1-1	CASSVGIRQGVNRNTEAFF	TGTGCCAGCAGCGTAGGTATTCGACAGGGGGTTAATCGGAACACTGAAGCTTTCTTT
NA	TRBV25-1	TRBD2	TRBJ2-1	CASSERTSRNEQFF	TGTGCCAGCAGTGAACGGACTAGCAGGAATGAGCAGTTCTTC
NA	TRBV11-2	NA	TRBJ2-7	CASSGGTSRSYEQYF	TGTGCCAGCTCCGGTGGGACTTCCCGCTCCTACGAGCAGTACTTC
NA	TRBV6-1	TRBD1	TRBJ1-3	CAIDFGTAGNTIYF	TGTGCCATCGACTTCGGGACAGCTGGAAACACCATATATTTT
NA	TRBV7-3	NA	TRBJ2-2	CASSSAVNTGELFF	TGTGCCAGCAGCTCGGCGGTGAACACCGGGGAGCTGTTTTTT
NA	TRBV5-1	NA	TRBJ2-6	CASSSGSGANVLTF	TGCGCCAGCAGCAGCGGCTCTGGGGCCAACGTCCTGACTTTC
NA	TRBV7-2	NA	TRBJ1-2	CASSFGRYGYTF	TGTGCCAGCAGCTTTGGGAGGTATGGCTACACCTTC
NA	TRBV5-1	NA	TRBJ1-1	CASGRGAHTEAFF	TGCGCCAGCGGGAGGGGGGCGCACACTGAAGCTTTCTTT
NA	TRBV7-2	TRBD2	TRBJ2-2	CASSLGAREAGELFF	TGTGCCAGCAGCTTAGGTGCCCGGGAGGCCGGGGAGCTGTTTTTT
NA	TRBV6-1	NA	TRBJ2-7	CASRSLRDSYEQYF	TGTGCCAGCAGAAGCCTAAGAGACTCCTACGAGCAGTACTTC
NA	TRBV5-1	TRBD1	TRBJ2-2	CASSLLTGGTGELFF	TGCGCCAGCAGCTTGTTAACAGGGGGCACCGGGGAGCTGTTTTTT
NA	TRBV11-2	TRBD1	TRBJ2-1	CASSVGTGVDNEQFF	TGTGCCAGCAGCGTAGGGACAGGGGTAGACAATGAGCAGTTCTTC
NA	TRBV6-5	TRBD1	TRBJ2-3	CASNIGGSNTDTQYF	TGTGCCAGCAACATAGGGGGCTCGAACACAGATACGCAGTATTTT
once	TRBV27	NA	TRBJ2-6	CASSPLVPGANVLTF	TGTGCCAGCAGTCCCTTAGTTCCTGGGGCCAACGTCCTGACTTTC
once	TRBV18	NA	TRBJ1-1	CASSPATGPQGEAFF	TGTGCCAGCTCACCCGCAACAGGCCCTCAGGGTGAAGCTTTCTTT
NA	TRBV7-8	NA	TRBJ1-1	CASSYLGGAGTEAFF	TGTGCCAGCAGCTATCTGGGGGGGGCTGGCACTGAAGCTTTCTTT
NA	TRBV19	NA	TRBJ2-5	CASSGTGMETQYF	TGTGCCAGTAGTGGAACAGGGATGGAGACCCAGTACTTC
NA	TRBV29-1	NA	TRBJ2-7	CSVERGYEQYF	TGCAGCGTTGAAAGGGGCTACGAGCAGTACTTC
NA	TRBV13	NA	TRBJ1-2	CASSLGGGPGINGYTF	TGTGCCAGCAGCTTAGGCGGGGGACCAGGGATTAATGGCTACACCTTC
NA	TRBV2	TRBD1	TRBJ1-5	CASSELRGTGQPQHF	TGTGCCAGCAGTGAATTACGTGGGACAGGGCAGCCCCAGCATTTT
NA	TRBV5-1	NA	TRBJ2-5	CASSLGSGTPQETQYF	TGCGCCAGCAGCTTGGGTTCCGGGACACCCCAAGAGACCCAGTACTTC
NA	TRBV27	TRBD1	TRBJ2-2	CASSFRDRRTGELFF	TGTGCCAGCAGTTTCCGGGACAGGAGGACCGGGGAGCTGTTTTTT